The 13 T cell receptor beta chains reported below all come from one sample, sequenced in a study of spatial heterogeneity in lung cancer. TCRdb used MiXCR to reprocess the 5' RACE reads, holding one entry per CDR3 protein. Of over 25,000 distinct CDR3 sequences listed, 7.5% to 10% are singletons. The time point: sample taken at primary tumor resection. The study sequenced unsorted whole RNA from tumor, nontumor lung or frozen PBMC. Material: PBMCs, obtained at surgery. These receptors were obtained from a female donor with early-stage non-small cell lung cancer.

This clonotype has a handful of counts. J is TRBJ2-2 and V is TRBV24-1; the D is unclear. The CDR3 loop spans 16 amino acids. In germline, CDR1 is KGHDR, CDR2 SFDVKD. Trimming removed 4 bases at V and 0 bases at J, with 11 bases between. CDR3 sequence: CATSDLMTTNTGELFF. The CDR3 bases are TGTGCCACCAGTGACCTGATGACCACGAACACCGGGGAGCTGTTTTTT.

The table lists this clonotype with many counts. This chain links TRBV25-1 with TRBJ2-4; D is perhaps TRBD1 (6 bases). Trimming took 3 bases from V and 7 from J, leaving 13 bases between them. The germline V gene encodes CDR1 MGHDK and CDR2 SYGVNS. CDR3 size: 14 residues. The CDR3 sequence is CASSEDSRHNIQYF. In nucleotides, the CDR3 is TGTGCCAGCAGTGAGGACAGCCGGCATAACATTCAGTACTTC.

J is TRBJ1-1 and V is TRBV7-8; D call uncertain. V gave up 0 bases and J gave up 0 bases, with 5 bases separating them. The germline CDR1 and CDR2 sequences are SGHVS and FQNEAQ. The CDR3 consists of 14 residues. CDR3 bases: TGTGCCAGCAGCTTAGCTTCAGTGAACACTGAAGCTTTCTTT. Protein: CASSLASVNTEAFF.

V gene TRBV20-1 combines with J gene TRBJ2-2; D might be TRBD1 or TRBD2, each matching 6 bases. V was trimmed by 2 bases and J by 3 bases, leaving 7 bases between them. The CDR3 length is 13 residues. CDR1 is DFQATT, CDR2 SNEGSKA, per germline (reference sequence). The CDR3 reads CSARRGDTGELFF. In DNA form, the CDR3 reads TGCAGTGCTAGAAGGGGGGACACCGGGGAGCTGTTTTTT.

This clonotype has ten or more counts. The chain links TRBV6-1 to TRBJ2-1; 8 bases align to TRBD1. Trimming cost V 6 bases and J 3 bases; bases outside gene matches: 13. The germline V gene encodes CDR1 MNHNS and CDR2 SASEGT. The CDR3 runs 17 residues. The chain's CDR3 is CASRNIRTGKIYNEQFF. The CDR3 region has the DNA TGTGCCAGCAGGAATATCAGGACAGGGAAGATCTACAATGAGCAGTTCTTC.

V is TRBV27 and J is TRBJ1-5; D ambiguous. Trimming removed 5 bases at V and 4 bases at J, with 12 bases between. There are 14 residues in the CDR3. Germline CDR1 MNHEY, CDR2 SMNVEV (reference sequence). DNA of the CDR3: TGTGCCAGCAGTCTGACACATACGAATCAGCCCCAGCATTTT. Its protein product is CASSLTHTNQPQHF.

This clonotype was counted a few times. This chain uses TRBV9 with TRBJ2-3, with D possibly TRBD2 on 5 matching bases. The ends were cut back, 0 bases at V and 0 bases at J, with 11 bases in the middle. Germline values: CDR1 SGDLS, CDR2 YYNGEE. CDR3 length: 16 residues. For the CDR3, the DNA is TGTGCCAGCAGCGTAGCCACGGGATTTAGCACAGATACGCAGTATTTT. As protein: CASSVATGFSTDTQYF.

This clonotype was seen many times. The V call is TRBV20-1, the J call TRBJ2-2, with 13 bases identical to TRBD2. Per the germline V gene, CDR1 is DFQATT and CDR2 is SNEGSKA (reference sequence). V dropped 6 bases and J dropped 0; count of bases not matched to a gene: 10. This CDR3 contains 18 residues. The CDR3 is CSATRLAGGHPNTGELFF. The CDR3 DNA sequence: TGCAGTGCGACAAGACTAGCGGGAGGTCACCCGAACACCGGGGAGCTGTTTTTT.

The table lists this clonotype with many counts. The chain carries TRBV10-3 and TRBJ2-3, with TRBD2 matching over 8 bases. The CDR3 sequence is 15 residues long. Trimming took 6 bases from V and 3 from J; bases not matched to a gene: 8. Germline CDR1 and CDR2: ENHRY and SYGVKD. CDR3 coding DNA: TGTGCCATCAGCGGGAGGGAGTCGGCAACAGATACGCAGTATTTT. It encodes CAISGRESATDTQYF.

A note on this clonotype: At one of its ends the junction is not consistent with the germline gene, which may arise from a read error. V gene TRBV28 combines with J gene TRBJ2-3, with TRBD2 matching over 7 bases. Per germline, CDR1 MDHEN and CDR2 SYDVKM. The CDR3 totals 16 residues. The CDR3 DNA reads TGTGTCAGCAGTGTTTCTAGCGGAACTAGCACAGATACGCAGTATTTT. Its protein product is CVSSVSSGTSTDTQYF.

As concerns this clonotype: A clone one base away is much larger, so this may be a read error. The J gene is TRBJ1-1, the V gene TRBV7-2; weak D call: TRBD1 (5 bases). The CDR3 sequence is 16 residues long. Germline assignment: CDR1 SGHTA and CDR2 FQGNSA. In DNA, the CDR3 is TGTGCCAGCAGCATATACGGAGGGAGGGACGCCACTAAAGCTTTCTTT. It codes for CASSIYGGRDATKAFF.

This clonotype was picked up many times. The chain links TRBV10-3 to TRBJ2-3, with TRBD2 matching over 7 bases. The CDR3 totals 13 residues. V trimming: 8 bases; J trimming: 5 bases; junction bases outside the gene matches: 7. CDR1 and CDR2 from the germline V gene are ENHRY and SYGVKD. CDR3 residues: CAIVGEGRDTQYF. In nucleotides, the CDR3 is TGTGCCATCGTAGGGGAGGGACGAGATACGCAGTATTTT.

Ten or more counts support this clonotype. The chain employs TRBV10-3 and TRBJ2-3; possible D gene TRBD1, 5 bases. Trimming removed 8 bases from V and 2 bases from J, with 14 bases in between. Germline CDR1 is ENHRY and CDR2 is SYGVKD. CDR3 length: 14 residues. CDR3: CAICRQPNTDTQYF. The CDR3 bases are TGTGCCATCTGCCGACAGCCGAACACAGATACGCAGTATTTT.